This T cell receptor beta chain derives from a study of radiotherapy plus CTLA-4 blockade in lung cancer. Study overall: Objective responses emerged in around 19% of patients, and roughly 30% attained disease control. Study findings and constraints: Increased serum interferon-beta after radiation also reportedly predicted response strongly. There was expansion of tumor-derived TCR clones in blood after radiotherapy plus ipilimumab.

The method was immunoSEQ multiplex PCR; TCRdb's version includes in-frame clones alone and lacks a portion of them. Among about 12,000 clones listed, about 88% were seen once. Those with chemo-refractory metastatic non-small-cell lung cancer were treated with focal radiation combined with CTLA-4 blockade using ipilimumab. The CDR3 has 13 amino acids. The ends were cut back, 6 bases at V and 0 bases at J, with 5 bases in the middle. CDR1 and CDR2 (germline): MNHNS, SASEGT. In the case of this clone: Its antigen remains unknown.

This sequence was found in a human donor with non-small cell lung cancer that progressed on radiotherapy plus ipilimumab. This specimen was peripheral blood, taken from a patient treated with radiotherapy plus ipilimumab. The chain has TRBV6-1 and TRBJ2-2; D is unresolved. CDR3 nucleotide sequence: TGTGCCAGCAGCACCACGAACACCGGGGAGCTGTTTTTT. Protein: CASSTTNTGELFF.